This TCR beta chain originates from a study of neurological immune-mediated disorders. This clonotype was recorded at least ten times. Its antigen is unidentified. V lost 3 bases, J lost 9 bases, and 9 bases lay in between. The germline V gene has CDR1 SGHTA and CDR2 FQGNSA. The CDR3 is made up of 12 amino acids. The cDNA was synthesized by 5'RACE incorporating 10-nucleotide random UMIs. MiXCR was run by TCRdb on the 5' RACE reads, yielding one entry per CDR3 protein. In the table there are more than 50,000 distinct CDR3 sequences, around 3.8% of which are singletons. Points from the study as a whole: The study found no CDR3 amino acid sequences shared by expanded clones across subjects, suggesting private repertoires in all groups. The study phylogenetically grouped the repertoires of 18 of 34 multiple sclerosis patients into one related-CDR3 cluster, a possible signature.

The J gene is TRBJ2-1, the V gene TRBV7-2; D gene unclear. The sequence came from a woman in her forties or fifties with multiple sclerosis. Sequencing was carried out using PBMCs. CDR3 residues: CASSFPGSEQFF. The CDR3 nucleotides read TGTGCCAGCAGCTTCCCGGGTAGTGAGCAGTTCTTC.